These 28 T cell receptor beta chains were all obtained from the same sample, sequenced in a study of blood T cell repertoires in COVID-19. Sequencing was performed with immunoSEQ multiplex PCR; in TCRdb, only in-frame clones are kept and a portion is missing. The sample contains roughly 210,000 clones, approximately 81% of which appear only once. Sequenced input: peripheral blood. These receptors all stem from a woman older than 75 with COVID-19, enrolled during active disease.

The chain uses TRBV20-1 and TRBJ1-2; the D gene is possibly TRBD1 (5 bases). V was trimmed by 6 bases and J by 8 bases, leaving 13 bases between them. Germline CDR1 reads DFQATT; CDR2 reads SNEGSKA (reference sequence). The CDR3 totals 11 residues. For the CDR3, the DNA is TGCAGTGCCAACCAGGGAGGCGGCTACACCTTC. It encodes CSANQGGGYTF.

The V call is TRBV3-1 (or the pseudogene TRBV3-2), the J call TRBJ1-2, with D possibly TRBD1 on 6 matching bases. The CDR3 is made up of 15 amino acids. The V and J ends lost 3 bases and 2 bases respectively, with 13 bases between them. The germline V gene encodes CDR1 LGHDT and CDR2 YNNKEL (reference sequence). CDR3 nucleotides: TGTGCCAGCAGCCAGCAGACAGGCAAGAACTATGGCTACACCTTC. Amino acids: CASSQQTGKNYGYTF.

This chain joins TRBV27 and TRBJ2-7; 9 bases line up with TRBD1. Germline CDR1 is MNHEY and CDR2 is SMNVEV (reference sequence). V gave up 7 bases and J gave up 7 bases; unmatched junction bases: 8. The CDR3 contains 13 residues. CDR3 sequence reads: CASKGQGLGEQYV. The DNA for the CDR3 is TGTGCCAGCAAGGGACAGGGCCTAGGAGAGCAGTACGTC.

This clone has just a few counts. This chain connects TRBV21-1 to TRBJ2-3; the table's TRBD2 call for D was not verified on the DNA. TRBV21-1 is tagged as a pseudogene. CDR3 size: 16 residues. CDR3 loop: CASSKGANDLTDTQYF. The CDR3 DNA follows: TGTGCCAGCAGCAAAGGAGCTAATGATCTCACAGATACGCAGTATTTT.

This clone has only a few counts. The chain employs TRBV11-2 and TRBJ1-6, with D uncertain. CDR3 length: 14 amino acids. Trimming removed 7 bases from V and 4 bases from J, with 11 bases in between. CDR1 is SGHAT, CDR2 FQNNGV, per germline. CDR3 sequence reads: CASTPGGYNSPLHF. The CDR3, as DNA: TGTGCCAGCACCCCGGGCGGGTATAATTCACCCCTCCACTTT.

This chain's CDR3 is CASSGEVYGYTF. The CDR3 region has the DNA TGTGCCAGCAGTGGGGAGGTCTATGGCTACACCTTC. The V and J genes are TRBV2 and TRBJ1-2; no clear D gene. Per germline, CDR1 SNHLY and CDR2 FYNNEI. The CDR3 loop spans 12 amino acids. V was cut by 4 bases and J by 4 bases, with 7 bases left in between.

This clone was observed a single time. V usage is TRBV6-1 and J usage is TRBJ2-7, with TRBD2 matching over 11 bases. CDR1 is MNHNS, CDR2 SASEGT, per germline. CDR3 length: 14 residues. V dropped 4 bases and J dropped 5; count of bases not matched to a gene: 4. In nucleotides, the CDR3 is TGTGCCAGCAGTGTAGCGGGGGGGCCGGACGAGCAGTACTTC. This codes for CASSVAGGPDEQYF.

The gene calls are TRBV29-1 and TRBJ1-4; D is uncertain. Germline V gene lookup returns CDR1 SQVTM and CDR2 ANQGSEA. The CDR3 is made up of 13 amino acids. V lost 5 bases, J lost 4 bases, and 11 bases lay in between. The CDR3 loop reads CSVTGIVNEKLFF. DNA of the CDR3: TGCAGCGTTACCGGGATTGTTAATGAAAAACTGTTTTTT. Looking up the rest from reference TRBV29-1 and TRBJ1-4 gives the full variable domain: SAVISQKPSRDICQRGTSLTIQCQVDSQVTMMFWYRQQPGQSLTLIATANQGSEATYESGFVIDKFPISRPNLTFSTLTVSNMSPEDSSIYLCSVTGIVNEKLFFGSGTQLSVL.

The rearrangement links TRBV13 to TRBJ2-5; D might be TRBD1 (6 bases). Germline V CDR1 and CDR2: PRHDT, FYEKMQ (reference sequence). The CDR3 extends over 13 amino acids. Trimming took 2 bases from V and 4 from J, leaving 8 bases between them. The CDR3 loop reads CASSLNRVETQYF. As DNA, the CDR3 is TGTGCCAGCAGCTTAAACAGGGTAGAGACCCAGTACTTC. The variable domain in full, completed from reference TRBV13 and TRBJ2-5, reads AAGVIQSPRHLIKEKRETATLKCYPIPRHDTVYWYQQGPGQDPQFLISFYEKMQSDKGSIPDRFSAQQFSDYHSELNMSSLELGDSALYFCASSLNRVETQYFGPGTRLLVL.

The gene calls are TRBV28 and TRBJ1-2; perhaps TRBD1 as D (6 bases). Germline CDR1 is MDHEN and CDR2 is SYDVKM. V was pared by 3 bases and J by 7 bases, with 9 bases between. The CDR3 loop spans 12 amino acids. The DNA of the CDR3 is TGTGCCAGCAGTTTGGACAGCCGTGGCTACACCTTC. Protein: CASSLDSRGYTF.

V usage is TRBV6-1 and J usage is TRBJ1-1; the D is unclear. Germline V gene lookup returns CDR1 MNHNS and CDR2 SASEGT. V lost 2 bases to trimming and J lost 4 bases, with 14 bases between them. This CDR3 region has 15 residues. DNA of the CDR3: TGTGCCAGCAGTGAACAAATGGGAGTAGGCACTGAAGCTTTCTTT. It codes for CASSEQMGVGTEAFF.

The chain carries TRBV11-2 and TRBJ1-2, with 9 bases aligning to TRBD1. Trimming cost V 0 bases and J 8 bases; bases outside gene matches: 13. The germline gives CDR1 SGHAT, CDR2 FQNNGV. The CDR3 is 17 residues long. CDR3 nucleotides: TGTGCCAGCAGCTTAGATCGGCGGACAGGGGAGGAAGTGGGCTACACCTTC. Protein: CASSLDRRTGEEVGYTF.

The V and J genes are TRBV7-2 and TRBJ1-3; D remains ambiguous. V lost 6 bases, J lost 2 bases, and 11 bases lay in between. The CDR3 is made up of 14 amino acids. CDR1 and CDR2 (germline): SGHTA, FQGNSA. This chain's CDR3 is CASRRAPAGNTIYF. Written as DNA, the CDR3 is TGTGCCAGCAGGAGGGCCCCGGCTGGAAACACCATATATTTT.

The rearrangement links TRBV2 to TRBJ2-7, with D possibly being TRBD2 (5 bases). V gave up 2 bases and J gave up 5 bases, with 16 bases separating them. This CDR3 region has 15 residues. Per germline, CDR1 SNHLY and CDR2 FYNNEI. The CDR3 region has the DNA TGTGCCAGCAGTGAAACTAGGTCAGGCAGCGACGAGCAGTACTTC. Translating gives CASSETRSGSDEQYF.

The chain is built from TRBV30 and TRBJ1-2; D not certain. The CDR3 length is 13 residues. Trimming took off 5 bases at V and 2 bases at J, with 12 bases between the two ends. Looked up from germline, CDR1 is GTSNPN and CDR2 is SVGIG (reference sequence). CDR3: CAWGPRGNYGYTF. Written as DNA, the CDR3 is TGTGCCTGGGGGCCACGAGGGAACTATGGCTACACCTTC.

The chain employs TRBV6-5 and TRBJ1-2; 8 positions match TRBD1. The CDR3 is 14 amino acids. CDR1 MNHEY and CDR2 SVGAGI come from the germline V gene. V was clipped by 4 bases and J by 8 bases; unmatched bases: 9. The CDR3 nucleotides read TGTGCCAGCAGTTTGTCGAACAGGGGGACAGGCTACACCTTC. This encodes CASSLSNRGTGYTF.

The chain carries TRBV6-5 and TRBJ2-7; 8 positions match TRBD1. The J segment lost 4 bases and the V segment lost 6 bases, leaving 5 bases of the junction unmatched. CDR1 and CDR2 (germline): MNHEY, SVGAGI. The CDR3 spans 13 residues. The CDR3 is CASRTGVVYEQYF. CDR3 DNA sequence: TGTGCCAGCAGGACAGGGGTAGTTTACGAGCAGTACTTC.

The CDR3 region is CASSYQQGIYGYTF. The DNA for the CDR3 is TGTGCCAGCAGTTACCAACAGGGGATCTATGGCTACACCTTC. The rearrangement uses TRBV6-2 or TRBV6-3 and TRBJ1-2, with 7 bases fitting TRBD1. V trimming: 2 bases; J trimming: 4 bases; junction bases outside the gene matches: 4. Germline V gene lookup returns CDR1 MNHEY and CDR2 SVGEGT. The CDR3 covers 14 residues.

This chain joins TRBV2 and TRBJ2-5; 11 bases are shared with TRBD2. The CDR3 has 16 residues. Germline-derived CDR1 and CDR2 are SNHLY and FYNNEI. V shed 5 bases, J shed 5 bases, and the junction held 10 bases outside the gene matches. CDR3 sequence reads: CASSFLAGGGSETQYF. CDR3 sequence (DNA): TGTGCCAGCAGTTTCCTAGCGGGGGGTGGGTCGGAGACCCAGTACTTC. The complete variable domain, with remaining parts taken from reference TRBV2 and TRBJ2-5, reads EPEVTQTPSHQVTQMGQEVILRCVPISNHLYFYWYRQILGQKVEFLVSFYNNEISEKSEIFDDQFSVERPDGSNFTLKIRSTKLEDSAMYFCASSFLAGGGSETQYFGPGTRLLVL.

CDR3 protein: CASSPDYQETQYF. The CDR3 bases are TGCGCCAGCAGTCCCGACTATCAAGAGACCCAGTACTTC. The J gene is TRBJ2-5, the V gene TRBV5-1; D perhaps matches TRBD2 (5 bases). The CDR3 sequence is 13 residues long. The germline V gene encodes CDR1 SGHRS and CDR2 YFSETQ. Trimming took off 5 bases at V and 2 bases at J, with 10 bases between the two ends.

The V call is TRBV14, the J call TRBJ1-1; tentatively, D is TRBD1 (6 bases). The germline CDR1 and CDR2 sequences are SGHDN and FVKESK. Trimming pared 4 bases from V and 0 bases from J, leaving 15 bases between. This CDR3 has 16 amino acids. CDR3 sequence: CASSLRDTGMNTEAFF. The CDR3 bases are TGTGCCAGCAGCCTCCGGGACACGGGCATGAACACTGAAGCTTTCTTT. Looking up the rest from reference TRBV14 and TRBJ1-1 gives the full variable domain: EAGVTQFPSHSVIEKGQTVTLRCDPISGHDNLYWYRRVMGKEIKFLLHFVKESKQDESGMPNNRFLAERTGGTYSTLKVQPAELEDSGVYFCASSLRDTGMNTEAFFGQGTRLTVV.

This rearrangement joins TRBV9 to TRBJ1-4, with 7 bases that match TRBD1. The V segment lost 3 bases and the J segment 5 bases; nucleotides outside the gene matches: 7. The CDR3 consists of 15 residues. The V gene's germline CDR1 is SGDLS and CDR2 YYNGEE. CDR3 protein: CASSAMDRINEKLFF. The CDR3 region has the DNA TGTGCCAGCAGCGCTATGGACAGGATAAATGAAAAACTGTTTTTT. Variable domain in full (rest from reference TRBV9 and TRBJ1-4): DSGVTQTPKHLITATGQRVTLRCSPRSGDLSVYWYQQSLDQGLQFLIQYYNGEERAKGNILERFSAQQFPDLHSELNLSSLELGDSALYFCASSAMDRINEKLFFGSGTQLSVL.

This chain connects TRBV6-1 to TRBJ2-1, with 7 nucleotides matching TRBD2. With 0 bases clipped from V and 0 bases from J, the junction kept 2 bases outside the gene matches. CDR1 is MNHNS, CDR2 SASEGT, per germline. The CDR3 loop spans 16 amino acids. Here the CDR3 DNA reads TGTGCCAGCAGTGAAGCGGGGGGGAGCTCCTACAATGAGCAGTTCTTC. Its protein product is CASSEAGGSSYNEQFF.

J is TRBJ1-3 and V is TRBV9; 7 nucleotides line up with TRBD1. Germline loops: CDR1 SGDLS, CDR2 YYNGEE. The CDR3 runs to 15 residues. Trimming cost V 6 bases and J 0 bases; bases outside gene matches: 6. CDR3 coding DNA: TGTGCCAGCACTCGGACAGGTTACTCTGGAAACACCATATATTTT. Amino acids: CASTRTGYSGNTIYF.

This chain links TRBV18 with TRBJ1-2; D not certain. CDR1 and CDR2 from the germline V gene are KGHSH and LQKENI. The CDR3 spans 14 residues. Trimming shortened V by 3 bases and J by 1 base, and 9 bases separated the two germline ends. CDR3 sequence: CASSPSVNNYGYTF. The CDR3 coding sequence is TGTGCCAGCTCACCGAGCGTAAATAACTATGGCTACACCTTC.

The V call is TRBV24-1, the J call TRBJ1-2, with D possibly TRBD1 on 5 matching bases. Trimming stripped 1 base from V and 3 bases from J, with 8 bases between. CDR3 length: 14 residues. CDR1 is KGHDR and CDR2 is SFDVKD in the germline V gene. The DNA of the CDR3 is TGTGCCACCAGTGATTTCAGGGTGGACTATGGCTACACCTTC. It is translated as CATSDFRVDYGYTF.

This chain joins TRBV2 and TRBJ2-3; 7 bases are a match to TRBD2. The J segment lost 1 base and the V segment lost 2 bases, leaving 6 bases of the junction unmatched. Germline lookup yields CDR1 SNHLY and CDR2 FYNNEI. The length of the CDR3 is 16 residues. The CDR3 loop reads CASSEWRLAGTDTQYF. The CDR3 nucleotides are TGTGCCAGCAGTGAATGGAGGCTAGCGGGCACAGATACGCAGTATTTT.

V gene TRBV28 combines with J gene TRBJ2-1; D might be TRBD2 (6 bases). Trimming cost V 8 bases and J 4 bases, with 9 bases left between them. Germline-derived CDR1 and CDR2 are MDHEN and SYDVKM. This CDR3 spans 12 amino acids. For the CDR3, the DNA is TGTGCCAGCTCTAGCGCGTACAATGAGCAGTTCTTC. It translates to CASSSAYNEQFF.